The clone carrying this T cell receptor (beta chain) occurred many times. This sample stems from a study of T cells in Graves' hyperthyroidism and ophthalmopathy. These patients, aged 18 to 65, had recently diagnosed hyperthyroidism lasting under 2 months. The CDR3 runs 15 residues. Trimming removed 3 bases from V and 2 bases from J, with 16 bases in between. Per germline, CDR1 DFQATT and CDR2 SNEGSKA (reference sequence). There were TCR beta CDR3 regions amplified from RNA transcripts. The HTBI primer set drove a first-round RT-PCR of the TCR CDR3. TCRdb passed the multiplex PCR reads through MiXCR, listing each CDR3 protein once. The sample shows roughly 710,000 distinct CDR3 sequences, approximately 36% of them seen only once.

The gene calls are TRBV20-1 and TRBJ2-5; D gene unclear. The clonotype comes from a woman between 40 and 50 years old with Graves' hyperthyroidism. What was sequenced was blood. The CDR3 nucleotides are TGCAGTGCTAGCCCCGTCGACGGACGTCAAGAGACCCAGTACTTC. Its translation: CSASPVDGRQETQYF.